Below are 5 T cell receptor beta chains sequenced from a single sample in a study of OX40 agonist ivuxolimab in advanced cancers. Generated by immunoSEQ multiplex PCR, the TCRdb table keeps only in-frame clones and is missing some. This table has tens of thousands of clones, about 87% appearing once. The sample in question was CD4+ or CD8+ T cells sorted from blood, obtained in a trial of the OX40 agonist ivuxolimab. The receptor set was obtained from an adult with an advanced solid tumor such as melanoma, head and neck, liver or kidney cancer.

The CDR3 reads CASSDHRVGANEQFF. The DNA for the CDR3 is TGTGCCAGCAGCGACCACAGGGTCGGGGCCAATGAGCAGTTCTTC. The V gene is TRBV7-8, the J gene TRBJ2-1; TRBD1 is a possible D gene (6 bases). V was shortened by 5 bases and J by 6 bases, with 17 bases between the two germline ends. The CDR3 totals 15 residues. Germline assignment: CDR1 SGHVS and CDR2 FQNEAQ.

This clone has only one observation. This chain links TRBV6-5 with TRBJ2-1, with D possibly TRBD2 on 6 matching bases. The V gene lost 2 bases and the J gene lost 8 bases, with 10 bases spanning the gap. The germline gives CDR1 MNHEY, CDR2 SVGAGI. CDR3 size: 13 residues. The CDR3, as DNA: TGTGCCAGCAGTTACCCGGGCGGGGATGAGCAGTTCTTC. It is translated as CASSYPGGDEQFF.

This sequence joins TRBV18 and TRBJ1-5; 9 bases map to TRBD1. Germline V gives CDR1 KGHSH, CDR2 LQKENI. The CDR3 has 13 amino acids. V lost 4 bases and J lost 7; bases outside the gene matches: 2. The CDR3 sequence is CASSRDRDQPQHF. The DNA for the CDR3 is TGTGCCAGCTCACGGGACAGGGACCAGCCCCAGCATTTT.

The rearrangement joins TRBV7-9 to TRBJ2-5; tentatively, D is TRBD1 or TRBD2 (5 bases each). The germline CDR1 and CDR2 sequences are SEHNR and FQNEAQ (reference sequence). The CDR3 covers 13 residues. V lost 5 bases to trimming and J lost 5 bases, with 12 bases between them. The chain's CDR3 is CASSPGSRETQYF. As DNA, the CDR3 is TGTGCCAGCAGCCCAGGGAGCAGGGAGACCCAGTACTTC.

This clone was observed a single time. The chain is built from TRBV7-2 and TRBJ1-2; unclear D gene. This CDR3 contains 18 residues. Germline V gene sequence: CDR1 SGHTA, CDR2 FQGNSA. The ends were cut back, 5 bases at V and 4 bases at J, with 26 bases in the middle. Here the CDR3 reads CASSPTRAGYDISYGYTF. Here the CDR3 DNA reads TGTGCCAGCAGCCCGACGCGGGCGGGCTATGACATTTCCTATGGCTACACCTTC.